This T cell receptor (beta chain) was identified during a study of shared clonotypes between healthy human individuals. Each sample came from a Caucasian adult donor living in Nashville, Tennessee. The CD4+ fraction was divided into a CD45RA+ naive subset and a CD45RA-negative memory subset. The CDR3 covers 15 residues. From germline, CDR1 is MNHEY and CDR2 SVGAGI. Trimming took off 6 bases at V and 0 bases at J, with 14 bases between the two ends. Method: immunoSEQ multiplex PCR; TCRdb's copy keeps in-frame clones and lacks some. Of approximately 2.5 million clones listed, approximately 94% are singletons. This clone was seen only once.

The sample taken for sequencing was naive CD4+ T cells from PBMCs. Regarding subset: CD45RA+ positively selected. This chain joins TRBV6-5 and TRBJ1-2; D unclear. This TCR was sampled from a man aged 18 to 29 in good health. Some clones in this sample may be carry-over from other donors' samples. Here the CDR3 reads CASSNLALANYGYTF. The CDR3 coding sequence is TGTGCCAGCAGCAACCTCGCATTGGCTAACTATGGCTACACCTTC.